This T cell receptor beta chain was sequenced during a study of T cell changes during pregnancy in multiple sclerosis. Measured with immunoSEQ multiplex PCR; TCRdb has only the in-frame clones, and not every one. This sample has roughly 99,000 clones, with 85% to 95% found just once. This clone was observed a few times. The CDR3 covers 15 residues. V trimming: 3 bases; J trimming: 3 bases; junction bases outside the gene matches: 3. CDR1 MGHDK and CDR2 SYGVNS come from the germline V gene. The chain links TRBV25-1 to TRBJ1-1; TRBD1 aligns across 11 bases. The sample consisted of peripheral blood, taken in the third trimester of pregnancy. The TCR comes from a female donor in good health, enrolled as a control in a pregnancy study. DNA for the CDR3: TGTGCCAGCAGTGATCCGGGACAGGGGGACACTGAAGCTTTCTTT. Translated, it gives CASSDPGQGDTEAFF. The whole variable domain, filled in from reference TRBV25-1 and TRBJ1-1, reads EADIYQTPRYLVIGTGKKITLECSQTMGHDKMYWYQQDPGMELHLIHYSYGVNSTEKGDLSSESTVSRIRTEHFPLTLESARPSHTSQYLCASSDPGQGDTEAFFGQGTRLTVV.